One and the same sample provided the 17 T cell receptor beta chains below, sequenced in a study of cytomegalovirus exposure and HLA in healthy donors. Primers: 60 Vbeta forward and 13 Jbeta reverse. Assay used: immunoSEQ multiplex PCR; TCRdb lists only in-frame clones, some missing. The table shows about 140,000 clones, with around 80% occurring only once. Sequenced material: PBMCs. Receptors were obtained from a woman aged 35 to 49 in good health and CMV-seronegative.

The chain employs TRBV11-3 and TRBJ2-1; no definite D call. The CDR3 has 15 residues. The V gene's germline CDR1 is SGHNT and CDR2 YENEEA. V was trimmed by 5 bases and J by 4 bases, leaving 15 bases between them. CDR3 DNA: TGTGCCAGCAGCCGAGCCGGGTTCTCATACAATGAGCAGTTCTTC. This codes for CASSRAGFSYNEQFF.

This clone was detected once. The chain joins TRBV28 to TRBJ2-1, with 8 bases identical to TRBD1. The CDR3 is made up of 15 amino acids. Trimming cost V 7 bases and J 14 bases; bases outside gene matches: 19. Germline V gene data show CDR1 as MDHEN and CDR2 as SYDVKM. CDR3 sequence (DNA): TGTGCCAGCACCCCGACAGGGGCTGGTTTAAGGGATAAGTTCTTC. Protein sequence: CASTPTGAGLRDKFF.

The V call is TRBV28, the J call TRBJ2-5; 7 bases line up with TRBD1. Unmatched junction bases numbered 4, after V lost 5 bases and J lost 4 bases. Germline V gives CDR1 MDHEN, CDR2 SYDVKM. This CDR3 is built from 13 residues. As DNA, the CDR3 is TGTGCCAGCAGTCCCGGGACAGTAGAGACCCAGTACTTC. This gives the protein CASSPGTVETQYF.

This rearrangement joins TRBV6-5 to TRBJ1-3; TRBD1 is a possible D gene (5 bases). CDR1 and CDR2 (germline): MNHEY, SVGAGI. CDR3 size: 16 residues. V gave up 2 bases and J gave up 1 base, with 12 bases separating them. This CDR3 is CASSYGTRRSGNTIYF. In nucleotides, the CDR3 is TGTGCCAGCAGTTACGGGACTAGGCGGTCTGGAAACACCATATATTTT.

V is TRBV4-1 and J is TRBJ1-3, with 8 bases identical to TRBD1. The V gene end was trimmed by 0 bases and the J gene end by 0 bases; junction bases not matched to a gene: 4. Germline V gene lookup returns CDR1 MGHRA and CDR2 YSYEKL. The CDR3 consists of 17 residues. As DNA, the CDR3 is TGCGCCAGCAGCCAAGAACACAGGGGGGTCTCTGGAAACACCATATATTTT. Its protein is CASSQEHRGVSGNTIYF.

For the CDR3, the DNA is TGTGCCAGCGCACAGGGGAATTCACCCCTCCACTTT. This gives the protein CASAQGNSPLHF. The chain employs TRBV6-5 and TRBJ1-6, with TRBD1 matching over 7 bases. CDR1 is MNHEY and CDR2 is SVGAGI in the germline V gene. The junction had 2 bases not matched to a gene; V was cut back by 8 bases and J by 7 bases. This CDR3 comprises 12 residues.

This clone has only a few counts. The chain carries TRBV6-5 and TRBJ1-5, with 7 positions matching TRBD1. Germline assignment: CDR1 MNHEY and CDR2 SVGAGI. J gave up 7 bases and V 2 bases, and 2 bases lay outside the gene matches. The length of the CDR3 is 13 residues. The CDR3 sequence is CASSYQGGQPQHF. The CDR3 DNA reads TGTGCCAGCAGTTACCAGGGGGGCCAGCCCCAGCATTTT.

The CDR3 bases are TGTGCCAGCAGCCAAGATATCAATCAGCCCCAGCATTTT. This translates into CASSQDINQPQHF. V gene TRBV4-2 combines with J gene TRBJ1-5; no clear D gene. Trimming removed 0 bases from V and 3 bases from J, with 3 bases in between. The CDR3 runs to 13 residues. Germline CDR1 and CDR2: LGHNA and YNFKEQ.

The CDR3 spells CASSSRGLITYNEQFF. CDR3 nucleotide sequence: TGTGCCAGCAGTTCCCGAGGGTTAATCACCTACAATGAGCAGTTCTTC. The rearrangement links TRBV6-5 to TRBJ2-1, with D perhaps TRBD2 (5 bases). Trimming took off 4 bases at V and 2 bases at J, with 15 bases between the two ends. The V gene's germline CDR1 is MNHEY and CDR2 SVGAGI. The CDR3 is made up of 16 amino acids.

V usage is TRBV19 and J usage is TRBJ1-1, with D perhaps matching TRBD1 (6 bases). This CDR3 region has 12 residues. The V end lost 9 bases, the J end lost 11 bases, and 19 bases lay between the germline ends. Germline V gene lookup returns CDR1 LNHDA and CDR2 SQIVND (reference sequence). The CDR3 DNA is TGTGCCAGCCGGGACATAATATTTGAGGCTTTCTTT. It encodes CASRDIIFEAFF.

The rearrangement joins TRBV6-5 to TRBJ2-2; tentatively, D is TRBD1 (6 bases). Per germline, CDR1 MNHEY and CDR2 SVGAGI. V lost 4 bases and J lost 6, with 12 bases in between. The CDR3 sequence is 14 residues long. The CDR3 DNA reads TGTGCCAGCAGTTCAGGGGCGAGCGCCGGGGAGCTGTTTTTT. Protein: CASSSGASAGELFF.

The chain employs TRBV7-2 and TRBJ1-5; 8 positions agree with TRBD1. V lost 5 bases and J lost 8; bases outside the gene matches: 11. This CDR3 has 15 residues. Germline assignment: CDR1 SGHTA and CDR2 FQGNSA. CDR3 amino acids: CASSLGQGAVKPQHF. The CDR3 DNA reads TGTGCCAGCAGCCTAGGACAGGGTGCGGTCAAGCCCCAGCATTTT.

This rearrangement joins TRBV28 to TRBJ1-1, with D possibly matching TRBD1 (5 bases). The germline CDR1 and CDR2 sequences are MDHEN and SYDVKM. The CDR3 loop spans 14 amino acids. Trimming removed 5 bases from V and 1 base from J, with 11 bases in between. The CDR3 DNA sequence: TGTGCCAGCAGTCCCGGCGGGGGGAACACTGAAGCTTTCTTT. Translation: CASSPGGGNTEAFF.

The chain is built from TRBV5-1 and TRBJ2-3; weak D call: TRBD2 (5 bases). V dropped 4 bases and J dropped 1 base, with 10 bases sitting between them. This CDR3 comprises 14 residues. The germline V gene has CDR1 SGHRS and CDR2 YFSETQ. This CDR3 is CASSISGGTDTQYF. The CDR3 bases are TGCGCCAGCAGCATTTCCGGGGGCACAGATACGCAGTATTTT. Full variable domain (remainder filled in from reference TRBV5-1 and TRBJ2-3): KAGVTQTPRYLIKTRGQQVTLSCSPISGHRSVSWYQQTPGQGLQFLFEYFSETQRNKGNFPGRFSGRQFSNSRSEMNVSTLELGDSALYLCASSISGGTDTQYFGPGTRLTVL.

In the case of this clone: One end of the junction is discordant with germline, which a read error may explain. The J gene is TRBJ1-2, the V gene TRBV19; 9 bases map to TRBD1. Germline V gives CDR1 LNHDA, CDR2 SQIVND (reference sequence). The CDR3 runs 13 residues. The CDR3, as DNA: TGTGCCAGTAGTCCAGGGACAGGGATCGGCTACCCCTTC. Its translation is CASSPGTGIGYPF.

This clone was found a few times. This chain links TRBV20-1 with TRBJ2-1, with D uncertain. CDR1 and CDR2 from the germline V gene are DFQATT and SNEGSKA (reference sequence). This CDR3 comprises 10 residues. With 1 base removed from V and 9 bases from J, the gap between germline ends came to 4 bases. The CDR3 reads CSARVSEQFF. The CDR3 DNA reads TGCAGTGCTAGAGTCAGTGAGCAGTTCTTC.

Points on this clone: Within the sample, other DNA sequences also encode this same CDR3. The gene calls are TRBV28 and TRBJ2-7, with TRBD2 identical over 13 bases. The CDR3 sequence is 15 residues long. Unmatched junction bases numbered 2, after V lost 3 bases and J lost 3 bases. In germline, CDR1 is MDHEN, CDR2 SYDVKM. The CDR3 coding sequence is TGTGCCAGCAGTTTTGGACTAGCGGGAGTCTACGAGCAGTACTTC. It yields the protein CASSFGLAGVYEQYF.